One sample yielded the 27 T cell receptor beta chains listed below, sequenced in a study of graft-versus-host responses after intestinal transplantation. Assay used: immunoSEQ multiplex PCR; TCRdb lists only in-frame clones, some missing. Found here are some 6,700 clones, about 88% of them singletons; the top ten hold less than 5.5%. Material: PBMCs, obtained 83 days after transplant. These receptors were obtained from a human patient who received an intestinal transplant, so some T cells may come from the graft donor.

This chain uses TRBV29-1 with TRBJ2-7; no firm D call. V shed 0 bases and J shed 3 bases, with 9 bases lying between them. The length of the CDR3 is 13 residues. The V gene's germline CDR1 is SQVTM and CDR2 ANQGSEA. The CDR3 is CSVEDRARYEQYF. The CDR3 DNA reads TGCAGCGTTGAAGATCGGGCCCGCTACGAGCAGTACTTC.

The chain combines TRBV5-4 with TRBJ2-1; 11 bases are shared with TRBD2. The CDR3 covers 15 residues. Germline V CDR1 and CDR2: SGHNT, YYREEE (reference sequence). V gave up 4 bases and J gave up 9 bases; unmatched junction bases: 9. The CDR3 loop is CASSNFSGGAAEQFF. The DNA for the CDR3 is TGTGCCAGCAGCAACTTTAGCGGGGGGGCGGCTGAGCAGTTCTTC.

The chain joins TRBV7-3 to TRBJ1-4; D possibly corresponds to TRBD1 (6 bases). V lost 5 bases, J lost 8 bases, and 18 bases lay in between. Germline V gene data show CDR1 as SGHTA and CDR2 as FQGTGA. CDR3 size: 15 residues. The CDR3 region is CASSPIRWRGEKLFF. DNA of the CDR3: TGTGCCAGCAGCCCAATCAGGTGGAGGGGGGAAAAACTGTTTTTT.

The rearrangement links TRBV9 to TRBJ2-2; D is possibly TRBD1 (6 bases). CDR1 SGDLS and CDR2 YYNGEE come from the germline V gene. The CDR3 is 15 amino acids. Trimming stripped 4 bases from V and 1 base from J, with 11 bases between. Written as DNA, the CDR3 is TGTGCCAGCAGCTCTGGCAGGGGGAACACCGGGGAGCTGTTTTTT. Protein sequence: CASSSGRGNTGELFF.

The genes are TRBV28 and TRBJ1-6; D is undetermined. V lost 5 bases and J 7 bases, leaving 0 bases between the germline ends. The CDR3 loop spans 10 amino acids. CDR1 and CDR2 from the germline V gene are MDHEN and SYDVKM. CDR3 amino acids: CASSNSPLHF. CDR3 sequence (DNA): TGTGCCAGCAGTAATTCACCCCTCCACTTT.

The chain links TRBV11-2 to TRBJ1-2, with D possibly TRBD1 on 5 matching bases. The CDR3 covers 14 residues. Germline loops: CDR1 SGHAT, CDR2 FQNNGV. V lost 0 bases and J 3 bases, leaving 8 bases between the germline ends. CDR3 region: CASSLEGDYYGYTF. As DNA, the CDR3 is TGTGCCAGCAGCTTAGAAGGGGATTACTATGGCTACACCTTC.

This clone appeared a single time. The CDR3 sequence is CASPGSNEQFF. CDR3 coding DNA: TGTGCCAGCCCCGGGAGCAATGAGCAGTTCTTC. This sequence joins TRBV7-9 and TRBJ2-1, with D possibly TRBD2 on 6 matching bases. Between the trimmed V and J ends, which lost 8 bases and 6 bases, there was a span of 8 bases. The CDR3 totals 11 residues. The V gene's germline CDR1 is SEHNR and CDR2 FQNEAQ (reference sequence).

The CDR3 region is CATSRDLGAGNTIYF. The DNA of the CDR3 is TGTGCCACCAGCAGAGATCTGGGGGCTGGAAACACCATATATTTT. J is TRBJ1-3 and V is TRBV15; TRBD1 is a possible D gene (5 bases). The CDR3 is 15 residues long. Germline V gene data show CDR1 as LNHNV and CDR2 as YYDKDF (reference sequence). Trimming left V 0 bases short and J 2 bases short, with 8 bases between.

V usage is TRBV6-4 and J usage is TRBJ1-5; tentative D call: TRBD1 (5 bases). The germline V and J ends were trimmed by 2 bases and 3 bases, with 14 bases remaining between them. Germline V CDR1 and CDR2: MRHNA, SNTAGT. The CDR3 covers 16 residues. The CDR3 region is CASSDPVDRHNQPQHF. Here the CDR3 DNA reads TGTGCCAGCAGTGACCCAGTCGACAGACACAATCAGCCCCAGCATTTT.

This chain links TRBV19 with TRBJ2-3; no definite D call. The V end lost 6 bases, the J end lost 2 bases, and 12 bases lay between the germline ends. The CDR3 loop spans 14 amino acids. Germline V gives CDR1 LNHDA, CDR2 SQIVND (reference sequence). CDR3 loop: CASRGGSFTDTQYF. The CDR3 DNA reads as TGTGCCAGTAGAGGCGGATCCTTCACAGATACGCAGTATTTT.

The rearrangement joins TRBV27 to TRBJ2-2; D possibly matches TRBD1 or TRBD2 (5 bases each). The CDR3 extends over 15 amino acids. V lost 1 base and J lost 7, with 13 bases in between. Germline loops: CDR1 MNHEY, CDR2 SMNVEV (reference sequence). CDR3 loop: CASSLFGTNYGELFF. As DNA, the CDR3 is TGTGCCAGCAGTTTATTTGGGACGAACTACGGGGAGCTGTTTTTT.

The V gene is TRBV7-2, the J gene TRBJ2-5; no clear D gene. CDR3 length: 11 residues. V was shortened by 6 bases and J by 4 bases, with 6 bases between the two germline ends. Germline CDR1 is SGHTA and CDR2 is FQGNSA. Here the CDR3 reads CASRVGETQYF. CDR3 coding DNA: TGTGCCAGCAGGGTGGGAGAGACCCAGTACTTC.

The genes are TRBV5-1 and TRBJ1-2, with TRBD1 as a possible D gene (5 bases). CDR1 is SGHRS and CDR2 is YFSETQ in the germline V gene. This CDR3 comprises 14 residues. V gave up 4 bases and J gave up 6 bases, with 16 bases separating them. CDR3 sequence (DNA): TGCGCCAGCAGCCCCGCCGGGGGGTGGGATGGCTACACCTTC. Amino acids: CASSPAGGWDGYTF.

The table lists this clone with a few counts. The chain employs TRBV11-2 and TRBJ2-3; D is unresolved. This CDR3 spans 13 amino acids. The V gene's germline CDR1 is SGHAT and CDR2 FQNNGV. V was cut by 1 base and J by 1 base, with 3 bases left in between. CDR3: CASSLAGTDTQYF. The CDR3 DNA sequence: TGTGCCAGCAGCTTAGCGGGCACAGATACGCAGTATTTT.

The chain has TRBV6-5 and TRBJ2-1; 9 bases line up with TRBD1. Germline V CDR1 and CDR2: MNHEY, SVGAGI. V trimming: 0 bases; J trimming: 12 bases; junction bases outside the gene matches: 6. This CDR3 has 14 amino acids. The CDR3 bases are TGTGCCAGCAGTTACTCACTAGGGACAGGGCTGCAGTTCTTC. Amino acid sequence: CASSYSLGTGLQFF.

This rearrangement joins TRBV9 to TRBJ2-7; D possibly uses TRBD1 or TRBD2 (5 bases each). The CDR3 totals 15 residues. Trimming shortened V by 0 bases and J by 2 bases, and 12 bases separated the two germline ends. Germline V gives CDR1 SGDLS, CDR2 YYNGEE. CDR3 residues: CASSVGDAGTYEQYF. CDR3 nucleotides: TGTGCCAGCAGCGTAGGGGACGCAGGTACCTACGAGCAGTACTTC.

This clone has only a few counts. The chain carries TRBV28 and TRBJ1-5, with no clear D. Germline V lookup: CDR1 MDHEN, CDR2 SYDVKM. V dropped 2 bases and J dropped 2 bases, with 4 bases sitting between them. The CDR3 totals 13 residues. The CDR3 sequence is CASSLQGNQPQHF. For the CDR3, the DNA is TGTGCCAGCAGTTTACAGGGCAATCAGCCCCAGCATTTT.

With regard to this clone: Likely a read error: the CDR3 ends without its conserved phenylalanine or tryptophan. No DNA is shown, since the ends of the CDR3 on it are uncertain; the CDR3 is the one TCRdb lists. The rearrangement joins TRBV6-1 to TRBJ2-4; the table's TRBD1 call for D was not verified on the DNA. From germline, CDR1 is MNHNS and CDR2 SASEGT. The CDR3 adds up to 8 amino acids, both ends counted. CDR3 region: CASSEVGP.

The J gene is TRBJ2-7, the V gene TRBV11-2; D may match TRBD1 or TRBD2 (5 bases each). The CDR3 has 16 amino acids. CDR1 and CDR2 from the germline V gene are SGHAT and FQNNGV. Trimming took 5 bases from V and 2 from J, leaving 19 bases between them. The CDR3 reads CASSPEPGPRTYEQYF. The CDR3 DNA is TGTGCCAGCAGCCCCGAACCGGGACCCAGAACCTACGAGCAGTACTTC.

The chain joins TRBV15 to TRBJ2-3; perhaps TRBD2 as D (6 bases). Germline CDR1 is LNHNV and CDR2 is YYDKDF (reference sequence). The CDR3 contains 15 residues. V gave up 3 bases and J gave up 4 bases, with 14 bases separating them. CDR3 in amino acids: CATSRGGRSADTQYF. Written as DNA, the CDR3 is TGTGCCACCAGCAGGGGGGGAAGGAGCGCAGATACGCAGTATTTT. The variable domain in full, with the rest retrieved from reference TRBV15 and TRBJ2-3, is DAMVIQNPRYQVTQFGKPVTLSCSQTLNHNVMYWYQQKSSQAPKLLFHYYDKDFNNEADTPDNFQSRRPNTSFCFLDIRSPGLGDTAMYLCATSRGGRSADTQYFGPGTRLTVL.

V and J are TRBV4-3 and TRBJ2-1; 7 bases fit TRBD1. V dropped 1 base and J dropped 10; count of bases not matched to a gene: 7. This CDR3 region has 14 residues. Germline loops: CDR1 LGHNA, CDR2 YSLEER. The CDR3 is CASSQADRVTEQFF. CDR3 in DNA: TGCGCCAGCAGCCAAGCCGACAGGGTCACCGAGCAGTTCTTC.

V usage is TRBV5-1 and J usage is TRBJ2-1; D gene unclear. The CDR3 has 15 amino acids. CDR1 and CDR2 from the germline V gene are SGHRS and YFSETQ. The V gene lost 0 bases and the J gene lost 0 bases, with 7 bases spanning the gap. The DNA of the CDR3 is TGCGCCAGCAGCTTGGGCCGGGTCTCCTACAATGAGCAGTTCTTC. Amino acids: CASSLGRVSYNEQFF.

The chain combines TRBV6-5 with TRBJ1-1; D is unclear. The V end was cut by 10 bases, the J end by 0 bases, with 18 bases between. Germline V CDR1 and CDR2: MNHEY, SVGAGI. The CDR3 has 15 amino acids. CDR3 protein: CATSLIAAVNTEAFF. In DNA form, the CDR3 reads TGTGCCACCTCCCTCATCGCGGCGGTGAACACTGAAGCTTTCTTT.

This sequence joins TRBV23-1 and TRBJ1-5; D unclear. TRBV23-1 is an ORF, with its function uncertain. Trimming shortened V by 4 bases and J by 0 bases, and 25 bases separated the two germline ends. This CDR3 is built from 20 residues. In DNA, the CDR3 is TGCGCCAGCAGTCTTCGGCTCCTACGACCCCGCATTAATAGCAATCAGCCCCAGCATTTT. Translating gives CASSLRLLRPRINSNQPQHF.

This chain links TRBV6-5 with TRBJ1-2; 8 nucleotides line up with TRBD1. After removal of 0 bases from V and 5 bases from J, the junction contained 5 bases not matched to a gene. The CDR3 runs to 15 residues. CDR1 MNHEY and CDR2 SVGAGI come from the germline V gene. CDR3 loop: CASSYSIGQGYGYTF. The CDR3 coding sequence is TGTGCCAGCAGTTACTCTATCGGACAGGGATATGGCTACACCTTC.

This clone appeared a single time. This chain uses TRBV9 with TRBJ1-1; D possibly corresponds to TRBD1 (5 bases). The germline V and J ends were trimmed by 0 bases and 2 bases, with 11 bases remaining between them. The CDR3 sequence is 15 residues long. Germline V gene data show CDR1 as SGDLS and CDR2 as YYNGEE. This CDR3 reads CASSVGQWGNTEAFF. CDR3 nucleotides: TGTGCCAGCAGCGTAGGACAGTGGGGAAACACTGAAGCTTTCTTT.

Notes on this clone: Lacking the conserved final phenylalanine or tryptophan, this CDR3 likely reflects a read error. The chain is built from TRBV6-9 and TRBJ1-2; D gene uncertain. From germline, CDR1 is MNHGY and CDR2 SVAAGI. V was clipped by 5 bases and J by 4 bases, with 23 bases between them. The CDR3 spans 17 residues. The CDR3 DNA reads as TGTGCCAGCAGTAGCTCTCGGTCTTACGGAAAGACCTATGGCTACACCCTC. This gives the protein CASSSSRSYGKTYGYTL.